These T cell receptor beta chains were read from a single sample in a study of T cell changes during pregnancy in multiple sclerosis. Method: immunoSEQ multiplex PCR; TCRdb's copy keeps in-frame clones and lacks some. The sample comprises approximately 34,000 clones, just over 90% of which are singletons, and less than 0.55% rests with the top ten. The sample in question was CD4+ T cells from peripheral blood mononuclear cells, obtained in the second trimester of pregnancy. Receptor source: a female donor with multiple sclerosis, enrolled in a pregnancy study. The CDR3 runs from the conserved cysteine through the conserved F or W. Each record gives: CDR3 protein, CDR3 DNA, CDR3 length, V gene, clone size, D gene, J gene. A D gene is named only where the DNA matches it firmly. Not all rows give a size; the values are once, few, many and, for expanded clones, a class.

CDR3: CASSVGTGYEQYF
DNA: TGTGCCAGCAGTGTCGGGACTGGCTACGAGCAGTACTTC
length: 13
V: TRBV25-1
size: -
D: -
J: TRBJ2-7

CDR3: CASSIAAVGVLTF
DNA: TGTGCCAGTAGTATAGCGGCGGTAGGCGTCCTGACTTTC
length: 13
V: TRBV19
size: once
D: -
J: TRBJ2-6

CDR3: CAPGFQAGGRITGELFF
DNA: TGTGCCCCCGGCTTTCAAGCGGGAGGGCGGATCACCGGGGAGCTGTTTTTT
length: 17
V: TRBV9
size: -
D: TRBD2
J: TRBJ2-2

CDR3: CASSPLGQGRETLEAFF
DNA: TGTGCCAGCTCACCGCTTGGACAGGGGAGGGAAACACTCGAAGCTTTCTTT
length: 17
V: TRBV18
size: -
D: TRBD1
J: TRBJ1-1

CDR3: CASSRGRARGGSTDTQYF
DNA: TGTGCCAGCAGCCGAGGGAGGGCGCGGGGGGGTAGCACAGATACGCAGTATTTT
length: 18
V: TRBV7-6
size: -
D: TRBD2
J: TRBJ2-3

CDR3: CASSPRESVSYEQYF
DNA: TGTGCCAGCTCACCAAGAGAGAGCGTTTCCTACGAGCAGTACTTC
length: 15
V: TRBV18
size: -
D: -
J: TRBJ2-7

CDR3: CASSLAQPSVSSYNEQFF
DNA: TGTGCCAGCAGCTTAGCACAACCTAGCGTGAGCTCCTACAATGAGCAGTTCTTC
length: 18
V: TRBV7-9
size: -
D: -
J: TRBJ2-1

CDR3: CASTRGSTDTQYF
DNA: TGTGCCAGCACTAGGGGGAGCACAGATACGCAGTATTTT
length: 13
V: TRBV6-6
size: -
D: -
J: TRBJ2-3

CDR3: CATSRARLSESYEQYF
DNA: TGTGCCACCAGCAGAGCTCGGTTGTCGGAGAGCTACGAGCAGTACTTC
length: 16
V: TRBV15
size: -
D: -
J: TRBJ2-7

CDR3: CASRTGAVGTEAFF
DNA: TGCGCCAGCAGGACAGGGGCTGTAGGCACTGAAGCTTTCTTT
length: 14
V: TRBV5-1
size: -
D: TRBD1
J: TRBJ1-1

CDR3: CASSGTGEGQTQYF
DNA: TGCGCCAGCTCCGGGACAGGGGAAGGACAGACCCAGTACTTC
length: 14
V: TRBV5-1
size: -
D: TRBD1
J: TRBJ2-5

CDR3: CASSVATSATGELFF
DNA: TGTGCCAGCAGCGTAGCGACTAGCGCCACCGGGGAGCTGTTTTTT
length: 15
V: TRBV9
size: -
D: TRBD2
J: TRBJ2-2

CDR3: CASRLRGEWELFF
DNA: TGTGCCAGCAGATTACGGGGAGAATGGGAGCTGTTTTTT
length: 13
V: TRBV6-1
size: -
D: -
J: TRBJ2-2

CDR3: CASSRLDQETQYF
DNA: TGTGCCAGCAGCCGACTAGACCAAGAGACCCAGTACTTC
length: 13
V: TRBV5-6
size: -
D: -
J: TRBJ2-5

CDR3: CASSARQGRNTEAFF
DNA: TGTGCCAGCAGCGCAAGACAGGGGCGGAACACTGAAGCTTTCTTT
length: 15
V: TRBV5-5
size: -
D: TRBD1
J: TRBJ1-1

CDR3: CASSMGGQGPARSEQYF
DNA: TGTGCCAGTAGTATGGGTGGACAGGGACCAGCTCGGTCCGAGCAGTACTTC
length: 17
V: TRBV19
size: -
D: TRBD1
J: TRBJ2-7

CDR3: CAWSPGQGGTEAFF
DNA: TGTGCCTGGAGTCCGGGACAGGGAGGAACTGAAGCTTTCTTT
length: 14
V: TRBV30
size: -
D: TRBD1
J: TRBJ1-1

CDR3: CASSNRLAGVANTGELFF
DNA: TGTGCCAGTAGTAATAGACTAGCGGGAGTGGCGAACACCGGGGAGCTGTTTTTT
length: 18
V: TRBV19
size: -
D: TRBD2
J: TRBJ2-2

CDR3: CAWSRLTGNTIYF
DNA: TGTGCCTGGTCGAGGTTGACTGGAAACACCATATATTTT
length: 13
V: TRBV30
size: -
D: -
J: TRBJ1-3

CDR3: CASSQGPRGANTGELFF
DNA: TGCGCCAGCAGCCAGGGTCCTCGCGGGGCGAACACCGGGGAGCTGTTTTTT
length: 17
V: TRBV4-1
size: once
D: -
J: TRBJ2-2

CDR3: CASTRTRGLSYNEQFF
DNA: TGTGCCAGTACGCGTACCCGGGGGTTATCCTACAATGAGCAGTTCTTC
length: 16
V: TRBV19
size: -
D: -
J: TRBJ2-1

CDR3: CASSEALLGGGTYEQYF
DNA: TGTGCCAGCAGTGAAGCGCTTCTTGGGGGAGGAACCTACGAGCAGTACTTC
length: 17
V: TRBV6-1
size: -
D: -
J: TRBJ2-7

CDR3: CAWRVPGDSYEQYF
DNA: TGTGCCTGGAGGGTGCCGGGAGACTCCTACGAGCAGTACTTC
length: 14
V: TRBV30
size: -
D: -
J: TRBJ2-7

CDR3: CASSSSLQGWLFF
DNA: TGTGCCAGCAGCTCTTCCTTACAGGGATGGTTGTTTTTT
length: 13
V: TRBV7-9
size: -
D: -
J: TRBJ1-4

CDR3: CASSWGLAGTSYEQYF
DNA: TGTGCCAGCTCATGGGGACTAGCGGGCACCTCCTACGAGCAGTACTTC
length: 16
V: TRBV18
size: -
D: TRBD2
J: TRBJ2-7

CDR3: CAISLREGTEAFF
DNA: TGTGCCATTTCGCTTCGGGAGGGCACTGAAGCTTTCTTT
length: 13
V: TRBV10-3
size: -
D: -
J: TRBJ1-1

CDR3: CASSLREVDYGYTF
DNA: TGTGCCAGCAGTCTCCGGGAAGTAGACTATGGCTACACCTTC
length: 14
V: TRBV6-5
size: -
D: -
J: TRBJ1-2

CDR3: CASSELQEQYF
DNA: TGTGCCAGCAGTGAACTCCAGGAGCAGTACTTC
length: 11
V: TRBV25-1
size: -
D: -
J: TRBJ2-7

CDR3: CASSPGTSGSGLNTQYF
DNA: TGCGCCAGCAGCCCAGGGACTAGCGGGAGTGGGTTGAATACGCAGTATTTT
length: 17
V: TRBV5-1
size: -
D: TRBD2
J: TRBJ2-3

CDR3: CASSTLPTGKGGTEAFF
DNA: TGTGCCAGTAGTACCTTGCCGACAGGGAAGGGAGGCACTGAAGCTTTCTTT
length: 17
V: TRBV19
size: once
D: TRBD1
J: TRBJ1-1

CDR3: CASSPDLSSDLWEQYF
DNA: TGCGCCAGCAGCCCCGACTTAAGCTCGGATTTATGGGAGCAGTACTTC
length: 16
V: TRBV4-1
size: -
D: -
J: TRBJ2-7

CDR3: CASSPRTSGITDTQYF
DNA: TGTGCCAGCTCACCAAGGACTAGCGGGATCACAGATACGCAGTATTTT
length: 16
V: TRBV18
size: -
D: TRBD2
J: TRBJ2-3

CDR3: CASSLENGIQPQHF
DNA: TGTGCCAGCAGCTTAGAGAACGGTATTCAGCCCCAGCATTTT
length: 14
V: TRBV7-9
size: once
D: -
J: TRBJ1-5

CDR3: CASKDASGYNEQFF
DNA: TGTGCCAGCAAAGATGCTAGCGGCTACAATGAGCAGTTCTTC
length: 14
V: TRBV7-2
size: -
D: TRBD2
J: TRBJ2-1

CDR3: CASSPPGVEGYTF
DNA: TGTGCCAGCAGTCCCCCGGGGGTCGAAGGCTACACCTTC
length: 13
V: TRBV28
size: -
D: -
J: TRBJ1-2

CDR3: CASSTGDFYGYTF
DNA: TGTGCCAGCAGCACAGGGGATTTCTATGGCTACACCTTC
length: 13
V: TRBV2
size: -
D: TRBD1
J: TRBJ1-2

CDR3: CASTGTSGYNEQFF
DNA: TGTGCCAGTACCGGGACTAGCGGATACAATGAGCAGTTCTTC
length: 14
V: TRBV10-3
size: -
D: TRBD2
J: TRBJ2-1

CDR3: CASRRDSLNEKLFF
DNA: TGCGCCAGCAGAAGGGACAGCTTAAATGAAAAACTGTTTTTT
length: 14
V: TRBV10-1
size: once
D: TRBD1
J: TRBJ1-4

CDR3: CASSVGAKVGNTIYF
DNA: TGTGCCAGCAGTGTAGGGGCTAAAGTTGGAAACACCATATATTTT
length: 15
V: TRBV2
size: -
D: -
J: TRBJ1-3

CDR3: CASRSSGRAADTQYF
DNA: TGTGCCAGCAGGTCTAGCGGGAGGGCCGCAGATACGCAGTATTTT
length: 15
V: TRBV6-5
size: -
D: TRBD2
J: TRBJ2-3

CDR3: CASSIVAGQGDQPQHF
DNA: TGTGCCAGTAGTATAGTAGCAGGTCAAGGGGATCAGCCCCAGCATTTT
length: 16
V: TRBV19
size: -
D: -
J: TRBJ1-5

CDR3: CASSSVTSGRVDTQYF
DNA: TGTGCCAGCAGCTCGGTGACTAGCGGGAGGGTCGATACGCAGTATTTT
length: 16
V: TRBV5-6
size: once
D: TRBD2
J: TRBJ2-3

CDR3: CASSLLGGYTQYF
DNA: TGTGCCAGCAGCTTACTAGGGGGCTATACGCAGTATTTT
length: 13
V: TRBV7-2
size: few
D: TRBD1
J: TRBJ2-3

CDR3: CASLGRRGNGYTF
DNA: TGTGCCAGCCTCGGTCGGAGGGGTAATGGCTACACCTTC
length: 13
V: TRBV7-9
size: -
D: -
J: TRBJ1-2

CDR3: CASSLYSGANVLTF
DNA: TGTGCCAGCAGCTTGTACTCTGGGGCCAACGTCCTGACTTTC
length: 14
V: TRBV5-4
size: -
D: -
J: TRBJ2-6

CDR3: CASSAQGYNEQFF
DNA: TGTGCCAGCAGCGCGCAGGGTTACAATGAGCAGTTCTTC
length: 13
V: TRBV11-2
size: -
D: -
J: TRBJ2-1